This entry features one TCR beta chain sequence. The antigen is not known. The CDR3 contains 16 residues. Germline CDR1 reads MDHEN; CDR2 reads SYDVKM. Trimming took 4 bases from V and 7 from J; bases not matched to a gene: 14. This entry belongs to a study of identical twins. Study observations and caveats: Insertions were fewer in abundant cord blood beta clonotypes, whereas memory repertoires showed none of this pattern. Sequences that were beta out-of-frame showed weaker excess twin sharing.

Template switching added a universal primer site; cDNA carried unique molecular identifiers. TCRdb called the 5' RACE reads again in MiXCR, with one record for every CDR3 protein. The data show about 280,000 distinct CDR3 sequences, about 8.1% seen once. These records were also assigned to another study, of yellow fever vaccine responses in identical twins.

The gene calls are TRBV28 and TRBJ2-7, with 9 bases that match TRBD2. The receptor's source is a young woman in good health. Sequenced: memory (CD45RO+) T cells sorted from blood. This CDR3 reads CASSSSGMGNRWEQYF. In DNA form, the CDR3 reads TGTGCCAGCAGTTCTAGCGGGATGGGAAATAGGTGGGAGCAGTACTTC.